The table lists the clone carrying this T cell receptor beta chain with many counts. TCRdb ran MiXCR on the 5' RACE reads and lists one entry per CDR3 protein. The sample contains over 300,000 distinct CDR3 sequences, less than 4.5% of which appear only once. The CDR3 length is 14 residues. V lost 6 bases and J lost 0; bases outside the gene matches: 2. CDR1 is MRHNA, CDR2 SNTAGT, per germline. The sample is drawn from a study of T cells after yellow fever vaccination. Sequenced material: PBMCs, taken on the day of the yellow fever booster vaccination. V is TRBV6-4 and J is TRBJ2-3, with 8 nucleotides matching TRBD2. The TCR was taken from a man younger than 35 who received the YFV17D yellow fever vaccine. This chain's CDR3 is CASSGGASTDTQYF. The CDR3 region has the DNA TGTGCCAGCAGCGGGGGGGCTAGCACAGATACGCAGTATTTT.